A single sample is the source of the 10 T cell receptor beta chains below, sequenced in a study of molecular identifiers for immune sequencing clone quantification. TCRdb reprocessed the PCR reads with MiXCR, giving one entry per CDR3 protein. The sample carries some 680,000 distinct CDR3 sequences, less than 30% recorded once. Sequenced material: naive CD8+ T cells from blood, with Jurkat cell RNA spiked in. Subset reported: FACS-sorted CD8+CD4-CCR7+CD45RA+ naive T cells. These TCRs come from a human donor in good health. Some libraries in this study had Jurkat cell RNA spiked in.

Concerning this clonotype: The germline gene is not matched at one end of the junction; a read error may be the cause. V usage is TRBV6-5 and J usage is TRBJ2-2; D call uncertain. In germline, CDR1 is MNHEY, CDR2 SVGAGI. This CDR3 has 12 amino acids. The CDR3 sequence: CASGYSGGELFF. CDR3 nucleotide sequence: TGTGCCAGCGGTTACTCAGGCGGGGAGCTGTTTTTT.

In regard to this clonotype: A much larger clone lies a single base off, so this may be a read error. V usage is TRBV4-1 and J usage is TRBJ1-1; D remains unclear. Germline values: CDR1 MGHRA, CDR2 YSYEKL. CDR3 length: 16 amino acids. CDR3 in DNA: TGCGCCAGCAGCCAAGATCCGGACGGCATGAACACTGAAGCTCTCTTT. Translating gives CASSQDPDGMNTEALF.

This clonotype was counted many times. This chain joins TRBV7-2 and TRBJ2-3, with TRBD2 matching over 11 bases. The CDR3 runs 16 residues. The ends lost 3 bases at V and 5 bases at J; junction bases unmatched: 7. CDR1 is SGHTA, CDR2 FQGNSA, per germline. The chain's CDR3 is CASSFSGRATIDTQYF. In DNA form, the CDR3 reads TGTGCCAGCAGCTTTAGCGGGAGGGCCACGATAGATACGCAGTATTTT.

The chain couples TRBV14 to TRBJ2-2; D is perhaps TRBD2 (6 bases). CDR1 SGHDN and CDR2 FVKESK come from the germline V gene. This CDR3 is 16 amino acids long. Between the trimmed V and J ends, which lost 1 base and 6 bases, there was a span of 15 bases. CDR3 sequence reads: CASSQAPGEPPGELFF. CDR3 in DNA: TGTGCCAGCAGCCAAGCCCCGGGGGAGCCCCCCGGGGAGCTGTTTTTT.

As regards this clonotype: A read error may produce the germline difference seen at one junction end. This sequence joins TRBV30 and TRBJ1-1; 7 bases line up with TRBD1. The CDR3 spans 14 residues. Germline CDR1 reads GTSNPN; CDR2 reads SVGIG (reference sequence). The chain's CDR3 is CAWSDRGYNTEASF. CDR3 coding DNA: TGTGCCTGGAGTGACAGGGGATATAACACTGAAGCTTCCTTT.

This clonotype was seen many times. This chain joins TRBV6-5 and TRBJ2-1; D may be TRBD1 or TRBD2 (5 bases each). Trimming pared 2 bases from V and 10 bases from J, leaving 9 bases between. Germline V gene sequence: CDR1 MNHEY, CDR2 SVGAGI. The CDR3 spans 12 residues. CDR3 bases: TGTGCCAGCAGTTACGACGGGACCGAGCAGTTCTTC. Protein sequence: CASSYDGTEQFF.

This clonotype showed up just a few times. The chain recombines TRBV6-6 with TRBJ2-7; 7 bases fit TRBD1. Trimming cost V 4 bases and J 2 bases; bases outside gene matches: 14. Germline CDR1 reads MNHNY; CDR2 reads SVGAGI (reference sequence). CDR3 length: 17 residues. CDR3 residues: CASSSSPGQTTTYEQYF. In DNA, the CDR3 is TGTGCCAGCAGTTCGAGTCCGGGACAGACGACAACCTACGAGCAGTACTTC.

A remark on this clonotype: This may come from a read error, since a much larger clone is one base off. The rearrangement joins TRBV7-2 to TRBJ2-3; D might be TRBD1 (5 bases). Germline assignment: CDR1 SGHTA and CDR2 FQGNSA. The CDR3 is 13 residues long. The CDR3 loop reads CASSLALTDKQYF. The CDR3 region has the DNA TGTGCCAGCAGCTTAGCGCTGACAGATAAGCAGTATTTT.

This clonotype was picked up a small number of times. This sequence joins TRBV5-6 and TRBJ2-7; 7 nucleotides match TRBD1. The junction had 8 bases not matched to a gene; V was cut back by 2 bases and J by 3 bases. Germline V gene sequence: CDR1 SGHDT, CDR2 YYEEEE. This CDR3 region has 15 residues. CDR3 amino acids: CASSLPGQLNYEQYF. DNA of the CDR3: TGTGCCAGCAGCTTACCGGGACAGCTCAACTACGAGCAGTACTTC. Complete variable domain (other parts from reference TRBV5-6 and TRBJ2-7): DAGVTQSPTHLIKTRGQQVTLRCSPKSGHDTVSWYQQALGQGPQFIFQYYEEEERQRGNFPDRFSGHQFPNYSSELNVNALLLGDSALYLCASSLPGQLNYEQYFGPGTRLTVT.

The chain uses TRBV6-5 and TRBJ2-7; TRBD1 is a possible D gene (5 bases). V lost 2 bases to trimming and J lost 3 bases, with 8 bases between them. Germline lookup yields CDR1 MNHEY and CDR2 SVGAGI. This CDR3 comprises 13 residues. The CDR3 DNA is TGTGCCAGCAGTTACGGGGCGGACTACGAGCAGTACTTC. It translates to CASSYGADYEQYF.